This TCR beta chain was identified in a study of blood T cell repertoires in COVID-19. Study at large: PBMCs, B-cell-depleted T cells, or T cells provided the cDNA or gDNA that made up the material.

Participants spanned ages 18 to 89 years and resided in some 22 US areas. Participants reported their clinical history, and cohort assignment relied on those reports. Trimming shortened V by 7 bases and J by 0 bases, and 14 bases separated the two germline ends. This CDR3 comprises 15 residues. Per the germline V gene, CDR1 is MNHEY and CDR2 is SVGAGI. Original data processing: Reference gene primer amplification in the assay estimated nucleated cell counts. The protocol was immunoSEQ multiplex PCR, while the TCRdb copy is restricted to in-frame clones and leaves out a portion. V and J calls and clone size follow that table, whereas D and trimming were derived from the DNA. The repertoire includes some 150,000 clones, 78% of them detected once, and 6% sits in the top ten.

The sample comprised PBMCs or T cells enriched from blood (not recorded which). The sequence derives from a woman aged 50 to 65 who had recovered from COVID-19. The rearrangement uses TRBV6-5 and TRBJ2-3; unclear D gene. The CDR3 here is CASTAGDTSTDTQYF. The CDR3 DNA reads as TGTGCCAGCACTGCAGGTGATACTAGCACAGATACGCAGTATTTT.